A selection of T cell receptor beta chains follows, all from one sample in a study of lymphopenia after photon versus proton radiotherapy. The assay was immunoSEQ multiplex PCR, and TCRdb's table has in-frame clones only and misses some. This table holds just over 40,000 clones, 86% found once. The source material was peripheral blood, sampled from a patient treated with proton-based radiotherapy. All receptors come from a woman in her 70s with pancreatic cancer. Some clones in this sample may be carry-over from other donors' samples. CDR3s include the opening cysteine and the closing phenylalanine or tryptophan. The D gene is left open where the match is weak. Clone size is stated in some rows and not others, as once, few, many or a class when expanded.

J gene,D gene,V gene,clone size,CDR3 protein,CDR3 DNA
TRBJ2-2,TRBD1,TRBV28,.,CASTTDRYTGELFF,TGTGCCAGCACCACGGACAGGTACACCGGGGAGCTGTTTTTT
TRBJ1-5,.,TRBV6-1,.,CAIDLGDSNQPQHF,TGTGCCATCGATTTAGGTGATAGCAATCAGCCCCAGCATTTT
TRBJ2-3,TRBD1,TRBV11-1,.,CASSVGQGVTDTQYF,TGTGCCAGCAGCGTGGGACAGGGGGTAACAGATACGCAGTATTTT
TRBJ2-3,TRBD2,TRBV15,.,CATSRLGTSGKGGTDTQYF,TGTGCCACCAGCAGACTAGGGACTAGCGGGAAGGGGGGCACAGATACGCAGTATTTT
TRBJ1-5,.,TRBV6-6,.,CASSNRDQPQHF,TGTGCCAGCAGTAACAGGGATCAGCCCCAGCATTTT
TRBJ2-2,TRBD1,TRBV6-5,once,CASRTGLNTGELFF,TGTGCCAGCAGGACAGGGTTGAACACCGGGGAGCTGTTTTTT
TRBJ1-2,.,TRBV28,.,CASSDYYGYTF,TGTGCCAGCAGTGATTACTATGGCTACACCTTC
TRBJ2-1,.,TRBV11-2,few,CASSQSGYNEQFF,TGTGCCAGCAGCCAGAGCGGATACAATGAGCAGTTCTTC
TRBJ2-2,.,TRBV30,.,CAWRTRSNTGELFF,TGTGCCTGGAGGACCCGATCCAACACCGGGGAGCTGTTTTTT
TRBJ1-5,.,TRBV6-6,.,CASSFGDSNQPQHF,TGTGCCAGCAGTTTCGGGGACAGCAATCAGCCCCAGCATTTT
TRBJ2-7,.,TRBV6-5,.,CASSFGRFYEQYF,TGTGCCAGCAGTTTCGGGAGATTCTACGAGCAGTACTTC
TRBJ1-3,.,TRBV28,.,CASSLGVPSGNTIYF,TGTGCCAGCAGTTTAGGGGTCCCCTCTGGAAACACCATATATTTT
TRBJ1-5,.,TRBV9,.,CASSVDGGNQPQHF,TGTGCCAGCAGCGTAGACGGGGGGAATCAGCCCCAGCATTTT
TRBJ1-1,.,TRBV21-1,.,CASSKRDRGLRSKMNTEAFF,TGTGCCAGCAGCAAACGGGACAGGGGGCTTCGGTCTAAAATGAACACTGAAGCTTTCTTT
TRBJ2-2,.,TRBV5-4,.,CASSLKAPNTGELFF,TGTGCCAGCAGCTTGAAGGCACCGAACACCGGGGAGCTGTTTTTT
TRBJ1-5,TRBD1,TRBV30,.,CAWRETDRGFYSNQPQHF,TGTGCCTGGAGAGAGACGGACAGGGGGTTTTATAGCAATCAGCCCCAGCATTTT
TRBJ2-7,.,TRBV20-1,.,CSAKTGVEQYF,TGCAGTGCAAAAACAGGAGTCGAGCAGTACTTC
TRBJ1-2,TRBD1,TRBV6-5,once,CASSYQGQGVGYTF,TGTGCCAGCAGTTACCAGGGCCAGGGGGTTGGCTACACCTTC
TRBJ1-1,.,TRBV6-1,.,CASSRTAVDTEAFF,TGTGCCAGCAGTCGGACAGCCGTCGACACTGAAGCTTTCTTT
TRBJ2-3,.,TRBV28,.,CASKTQATDTQYF,TGTGCCAGCAAGACCCAGGCCACAGATACGCAGTATTTT
TRBJ2-6,.,TRBV6-5,.,CASSYGRSSGANVLTF,TGTGCCAGCAGTTATGGTAGAAGCTCTGGGGCCAACGTCCTGACTTTC
TRBJ1-3,TRBD1,TRBV28,.,CASSYTGQGIGNTIYF,TGTGCCAGCAGCTATACGGGACAGGGAATCGGAAACACCATATATTTT
TRBJ2-2,TRBD2,TRBV4-2,.,CASSLGTSDTGELFF,TGTGCCAGCAGCTTAGGGACTAGCGACACCGGGGAGCTGTTTTTT
TRBJ2-7,.,TRBV6-5,.,CASSYSGLKGSYEQYF,TGTGCCAGCAGTTACTCAGGTCTGAAGGGCTCCTACGAGCAGTACTTC
TRBJ1-5,TRBD1,TRBV19,few,CASSLWTGDQPQHF,TGTGCCAGTAGTCTATGGACAGGAGATCAGCCCCAGCATTTT
TRBJ2-7,.,TRBV2,.,CASSLRGLSYEQYF,TGTGCCAGCAGCTTAAGAGGGCTCTCCTACGAGCAGTACTTC
TRBJ1-4,TRBD1,TRBV28,.,CASSRGTDNEKLFF,TGTGCCAGCAGTCGCGGGACAGACAATGAAAAACTGTTTTTT
TRBJ1-2,.,TRBV6-5,.,CASSSGFYGYTF,TGTGCCAGCAGTTCAGGGTTCTATGGCTACACCTTC
TRBJ2-6,TRBD2,TRBV7-6,.,CASSPSASGTGSSGANVLTF,TGTGCCAGCAGCCCTTCGGCTAGCGGAACGGGTTCGTCTGGGGCCAACGTCCTGACTTTC
TRBJ2-3,TRBD2,TRBV27,.,CASSPPGRGVLAGVGDTQYF,TGTGCCAGCAGTCCGCCAGGGAGGGGAGTACTAGCGGGAGTCGGAGATACGCAGTATTTT
TRBJ2-1,.,TRBV11-2,.,CASSLNSPNNEQFF,TGTGCCAGCAGCTTAAACTCTCCCAACAATGAGCAGTTCTTC
TRBJ2-1,TRBD1,TRBV25-1,once,CASTPRTGGNNEQFF,TGTGCCAGCACTCCCCGGACAGGGGGTAACAATGAGCAGTTCTTC
TRBJ1-1,TRBD1,TRBV11-2,.,CASRPSGTGRMNTEAFF,TGTGCCAGCAGACCTTCCGGGACAGGGAGGATGAACACTGAAGCTTTCTTT
TRBJ2-2,.,TRBV28,.,CASSFWDTGELFF,TGTGCCAGCAGTTTCTGGGACACCGGGGAGCTGTTTTTT
TRBJ2-3,TRBD2,TRBV4-1,.,CASSHPGRSGRSGTDTQYF,TGCGCCAGCAGCCATCCAGGGCGGAGCGGGAGGTCGGGCACAGATACGCAGTATTTT
TRBJ2-7,.,TRBV11-2,.,CASSHARDWREQYF,TGTGCCAGCAGTCATGCCCGGGACTGGAGGGAGCAGTACTTC
TRBJ1-1,.,TRBV27,.,CASSLKPTGNTEAFF,TGTGCCAGCAGTTTAAAGCCGACAGGGAACACTGAAGCTTTCTTT
TRBJ2-2,.,TRBV7-8,.,CASSFAAGANTGELFF,TGTGCCAGCAGCTTTGCCGCGGGTGCGAACACCGGGGAGCTGTTTTTT
TRBJ1-2,.,TRBV29-1,.,CSVDKADLF,TGCAGCGTTGATAAGGCCGACCTCTTC
TRBJ2-1,.,TRBV7-2,.,CASSLAQPNNEQFF,TGTGCCAGCAGCTTAGCACAGCCCAACAATGAGCAGTTCTTC
TRBJ2-7,.,TRBV6-6,.,CASTPPGDPYEQYF,TGTGCCAGCACCCCACCCGGGGATCCTTACGAGCAGTACTTC
TRBJ1-1,.,TRBV7-8,.,CASSLGRNTEAFF,TGTGCCAGCAGCTTAGGGAGGAACACTGAAGCTTTCTTT
TRBJ1-1,.,TRBV5-8,.,CASSLMNFAREAFF,TGTGCCAGCAGCTTGATGAACTTTGCGAGGGAAGCTTTCTTT
TRBJ2-7,.,TRBV4-1,.,CASSPGGGYEQYF,TGCGCCAGCAGCCCAGGTGGGGGGTACGAGCAGTACTTC
TRBJ2-7,.,TRBV6-1,.,CASSPGPNSYEQYF,TGTGCCAGCAGCCCGGGACCGAACTCCTACGAGCAGTACTTC
TRBJ2-2,.,TRBV29-1,.,CSVGSGVTGELFF,TGCAGCGTTGGCTCGGGTGTAACCGGGGAGCTGTTTTTT
TRBJ1-4,TRBD1,TRBV18,.,CASSQTGNEKLFF,TGTGCCAGCTCACAGACAGGGAATGAAAAACTGTTTTTT
TRBJ1-2,.,TRBV6-5,.,CASSYSRGARYGYTF,TGTGCCAGCAGTTACTCGAGGGGGGCGCGCTATGGCTACACCTTC
TRBJ2-1,.,TRBV1,.,CTSSQTSGRASYNEQFF,TGCACCAGCAGCCAGACTAGCGGGAGGGCCAGCTACAATGAGCAGTTCTTC
TRBJ1-5,TRBD1,TRBV28,.,CASRADRTKPYQPQHF,TGTGCCAGCAGGGCGGACAGGACCAAACCTTATCAGCCCCAGCATTTT
TRBJ1-6,.,TRBV6-5,.,CASSRQDPYNSPLHF,TGTGCCAGCAGCAGACAGGACCCCTATAATTCACCCCTCCACTTT
TRBJ2-5,.,TRBV4-2,.,CASSQDGGWAQYF,TGTGCCAGCAGCCAAGATGGGGGGTGGGCCCAGTACTTC
TRBJ1-1,.,TRBV4-1,.,CASSQGANSEAFF,TGCGCCAGCAGCCAAGGCGCGAACAGTGAAGCTTTCTTT
TRBJ2-3,TRBD2,TRBV29-1,.,CSVPSGLAGRDTQYF,TGCAGCGTCCCCAGTGGACTAGCGGGTAGAGATACGCAGTATTTT
TRBJ2-5,TRBD2,TRBV2,.,CASSAGLGTQYF,TGTGCCAGCAGTGCGGGACTAGGAACCCAGTACTTC